Shown below are 6 T cell receptor beta chains from a single sample sequenced in a study of control samples from healthy donors and cancer patients. Here immunoSEQ multiplex PCR was the method, and the copy in TCRdb shows in-frame clones only, minus some. This table has some 140,000 clones, more than 90% appearing once. The sequenced sample was blood. These receptors were obtained from a man between 25 and 39 years old in good health.

The sample holds a few counts of this clone. This rearrangement joins TRBV7-9 to TRBJ2-7; 12 nucleotides align to TRBD1. The CDR3 totals 15 residues. V was pared by 8 bases and J by 3 bases, with 8 bases of the junction left unmatched. Per germline, CDR1 SEHNR and CDR2 FQNEAQ (reference sequence). The CDR3: CASVGQGANNYEQYF. For the CDR3, the DNA is TGTGCCAGCGTGGGACAGGGGGCCAATAACTACGAGCAGTACTTC. The variable domain in full, completed from reference TRBV7-9 and TRBJ2-7, reads DTGVSQNPRHKITKRGQNVTFRCDPISEHNRLYWYRQTLGQGPEFLTYFQNEAQLEKSRLLSDRFSAERPKGSFSTLEIQRTEQGDSAMYLCASVGQGANNYEQYFGPGTRLTVT.

The rearrangement uses TRBV5-5 and TRBJ2-1; D might be TRBD2 (6 bases). Looked up from germline, CDR1 is SGHKS and CDR2 is YYEKEE (reference sequence). The CDR3 totals 17 residues. Trimming took 4 bases from V and 2 from J, leaving 19 bases between them. CDR3 sequence reads: CASSPEPGVNTYNEQFF. Written as DNA, the CDR3 is TGTGCCAGCAGCCCCGAGCCGGGAGTAAACACCTACAATGAGCAGTTCTTC.

V gene TRBV18 combines with J gene TRBJ1-2; D ambiguous. V was trimmed by 3 bases and J by 8 bases, leaving 10 bases between them. Germline CDR1 and CDR2: KGHSH and LQKENI. The CDR3 has 12 amino acids. CDR3 region: CASSPGSQGYTF. In DNA form, the CDR3 reads TGTGCCAGCTCACCCGGGTCCCAGGGCTACACCTTC.

The chain couples TRBV6-5 to TRBJ2-2; 10 nucleotides line up with TRBD1. CDR3 size: 15 residues. The V gene end was trimmed by 1 base and the J gene end by 7 bases; junction bases not matched to a gene: 3. Germline CDR1 and CDR2: MNHEY and SVGAGI. The CDR3 DNA reads TGTGCCAGCAGTTACTGGGGACAGGGGAACGGGGAGCTGTTTTTT. The encoded protein is CASSYWGQGNGELFF.

This chain links TRBV6-1 with TRBJ1-2, with a weak D call TRBD1 (6 bases). CDR3 size: 13 residues. Per germline, CDR1 MNHNS and CDR2 SASEGT. V was shortened by 2 bases and J by 10 bases, with 14 bases between the two germline ends. The CDR3, as DNA: TGTGCCAGCAGTGAAAACAGGGAGTTATTCTACACCTTC. Amino acid sequence: CASSENRELFYTF.

The chain carries TRBV19 and TRBJ2-1, with D perhaps matching TRBD2 (5 bases). CDR1 is LNHDA and CDR2 is SQIVND in the germline V gene (reference sequence). V was cut by 6 bases and J by 3 bases, with 15 bases left in between. This CDR3 comprises 15 residues. CDR3 coding DNA: TGTGCCAGTAGCGAGACGGGGTGGGACTACAATGAGCAGTTCTTC. Encoded protein: CASSETGWDYNEQFF.